A selection of T cell receptor beta chains follows, all from one sample in a study of cytomegalovirus exposure and HLA in healthy donors. Sequencing used immunoSEQ multiplex PCR; TCRdb keeps in-frame clones, though not all of them. The data hold more than 200,000 clones, with almost 80% observed a single time. Sequencing was carried out using PBMCs. The receptors shown here come from a male donor in good health and CMV-seronegative. CDR3s include the opening cysteine and the closing phenylalanine or tryptophan. A D gene is named only where the DNA matches it firmly. Where a row states a size, it is once, few, many or the class of an expanded clone; other rows omit it.

DNA	CDR3	size	V	J	D
TGTGCCAGCAGTCCGACCGGGACACTCTCTAGAACCGGGGAGCTGTTTTTT	CASSPTGTLSRTGELFF	.	TRBV27	TRBJ2-2	.
TGTGCCATCAGTGAGTCGGGCAGCAAAGGCCCTGAAGCTTTCTTT	CAISESGSKGPEAFF	.	TRBV10-3	TRBJ1-1	.
TGTGCCTGGGACAGGGCCTACGAGCAGTACTTC	CAWDRAYEQYF	.	TRBV30	TRBJ2-7	TRBD1
TGTGCCAGCAGCTTTCAGCGGGGGCCCACAGATACGCAGTATTTT	CASSFQRGPTDTQYF	.	TRBV7-2	TRBJ2-3	TRBD2
TGCGCCAGCAGCCAAGATCCCCCGACCCTAACGAGAGGGAATTCACCCCTCCACTTT	CASSQDPPTLTRGNSPLHF	many	TRBV4-3	TRBJ1-6	.
TGTGCCAGCAGTGTTAGGGGGGGTCCTGAAGCTTTCTTT	CASSVRGGPEAFF	.	TRBV2	TRBJ1-1	.
TGTGCCAGTAGTATAAACCGGGGTAAAGAGACCCAGTACTTC	CASSINRGKETQYF	.	TRBV19	TRBJ2-5	.
TGTGCCAGTAGAGTGTCTAGCGCTAGCTCCTACAATGAGCAGTTCTTC	CASRVSSASSYNEQFF	.	TRBV19	TRBJ2-1	.
TGTGTCAGAAGCTCAGGACAGGGAAAGGAAGCGACCCCCTACGAGCAGTACTTC	CVRSSGQGKEATPYEQYF	.	TRBV7-5	TRBJ2-7	.
TGTGCCAGCAGCATCGACAGGGCAAGGTCCGGAAACACCATATATTTT	CASSIDRARSGNTIYF	.	TRBV7-3	TRBJ1-3	TRBD1
TGTGCCAGCAGCCTGACAGGGATAGAGACCCAGTACTTC	CASSLTGIETQYF	.	TRBV5-5	TRBJ2-5	TRBD1
TGCGCCAGCAGCAGGGGACAGGGGTTAGACGAGCAGTACTTC	CASSRGQGLDEQYF	.	TRBV5-1	TRBJ2-7	TRBD1
TGCAGCGTTGAAGATGGGGGGGCGAACACTGAAGCTTTCTTT	CSVEDGGANTEAFF	once	TRBV29-1	TRBJ1-1	.
TGCAGCGTAGCCGAGGGGGGGTCGGGGGAGACCCAGTACTTC	CSVAEGGSGETQYF	.	TRBV29-1	TRBJ2-5	.
TGTGCCAGTAGTCCCCGGACAGGTTTCTCCTACGAGCAGTACTTC	CASSPRTGFSYEQYF	.	TRBV19	TRBJ2-7	TRBD1
TGTGCCAGTAGTGCCGGACCGGGACAGGGATTCTCTGGGGCCAACGTCCTGACTTTC	CASSAGPGQGFSGANVLTF	.	TRBV19	TRBJ2-6	TRBD1
TGTGCCAGCAGCCCCGGCAGGAAAGAGACCCAGTACTTC	CASSPGRKETQYF	.	TRBV6-1	TRBJ2-5	.
TGTGCCAGCAACCTCCAGGACAGGCCACCAACAAATCAGCCCCAGCATTTT	CASNLQDRPPTNQPQHF	.	TRBV7-3	TRBJ1-5	TRBD1
TGTGCCTGGAGAATAGGGGGCGTTAACTATGGCTACACCTTC	CAWRIGGVNYGYTF	.	TRBV30	TRBJ1-2	TRBD1
TGTGCCAGCAGTCCCGGGACAGAAAATGAAAAACTGTTTTTT	CASSPGTENEKLFF	.	TRBV28	TRBJ1-4	TRBD1
TGCGCCAGCAGCCAAGCGAGGACAGGTCCCTATGGCTACACCTTC	CASSQARTGPYGYTF	.	TRBV4-3	TRBJ1-2	TRBD1
TGTGCCAGCAGCTTAGTGGCGGACTTTAACTATGGCTACACCTTC	CASSLVADFNYGYTF	few	TRBV7-8	TRBJ1-2	.
TGTGCCAGCAGGGACAGGTTGAACACTGAAGCTTTCTTT	CASRDRLNTEAFF	few	TRBV2	TRBJ1-1	TRBD1
TGTGCCAGCAGCTCCAGACAGGGAACGGGCACCGGGGAGCTGTTTTTT	CASSSRQGTGTGELFF	.	TRBV14	TRBJ2-2	TRBD1
TGTGCCAGCGAGTTACGGGGTTCCGGCACAGATACGCAGTATTTT	CASELRGSGTDTQYF	.	TRBV13	TRBJ2-3	.
TGTGCCAGCAGCTTACTAGCGGGAGGCCTCTACGAGCAGTACTTC	CASSLLAGGLYEQYF	.	TRBV7-3	TRBJ2-7	TRBD2
TGTGCCAGCAGCTTGACGGGAGGGCCCGTAGAGACCCAGTACTTC	CASSLTGGPVETQYF	.	TRBV7-3	TRBJ2-5	TRBD2
TGTGCCAGCAGTTTCGGAGGGTTCAATGAAAAACTGTTTTTT	CASSFGGFNEKLFF	.	TRBV28	TRBJ1-4	.
TGTGCCAGCAGTTACTACACAGGGCTAGCGGGAGATGAGCAGTTCTTC	CASSYYTGLAGDEQFF	.	TRBV6-5	TRBJ2-1	TRBD2
TGTGCCAGCAGAGACAGACATGGCTATGGCTACACCTTC	CASRDRHGYGYTF	once	TRBV6-5	TRBJ1-2	.
TGCGCCAGCAGCCAGACGGGACAGATGAACACTGAAGCTTTCTTT	CASSQTGQMNTEAFF	.	TRBV4-1	TRBJ1-1	TRBD1
TGCGCCAGCAGCCGGGGACAGGACCTAAATTCACCCCTCCACTTT	CASSRGQDLNSPLHF	.	TRBV5-1	TRBJ1-6	TRBD1